This TCR beta chain was recovered during a study of metastatic and nonmetastatic thyroid tumors. Whole-study context: Blood and tumor or nodule tissue repertoires from malignant and benign thyroid patients were compared. Broader study findings: The study reportedly found significantly higher TCR beta diversity in malignant thyroid tumors than benign nodules, in blood and tumor.

The entire patient cohort was treatment-naive prior to thyroid surgery. Trimming removed 4 bases at V and 8 bases at J, with 23 bases between. CDR1 SGHAT and CDR2 FQNNGV come from the germline V gene. This CDR3 has 17 residues. This clone was seen repeatedly, ten times or more. Its antigen is currently unknown. Study processing details: Across clinicopathological groups, CDR3 differences served as the basis for building a distant-metastasis classifier for papillary thyroid cancer. TCRdb re-called the PCR reads via MiXCR. These V and J calls rely on TCRdb rather than the paper's analysis. This table holds some 16,000 clones, less than 25% found once.

This clonotype was obtained from a male donor with papillary thyroid cancer or a benign thyroid nodule (not recorded which). Some clones in this sample may be carry-over from other donors' samples. This chain uses TRBV11-2 with TRBJ1-4; D gene ambiguous. Material: tumor tissue. CDR3 nucleotides: TGTGCCAGCAGCTGGAGACGTGGTGGGCCTTCCACGGAAAAACTGTTTTTT. Encoded protein: CASSWRRGGPSTEKLFF.